The 8 T cell receptor beta chains below come from one sample, sequenced in a study of tumor and adjacent non-tumor tissue in lung cancer. Three rounds of nested PCR, following a modified ARM-PCR protocol, produced the TCRbeta library. TCRdb independently ran MiXCR on the multiplex PCR reads; one entry per CDR3 protein. The sample shows about 93,000 distinct CDR3 sequences, roughly 66% of them seen only once. No cell sorting was done before RNA was extracted from the tissue. Specimen: lung tumor tissue. These receptors all come from a man aged 55 to 70 with non-small cell lung cancer.

The J gene is TRBJ1-2, the V gene TRBV5-3; D gene uncertain. TRBV5-3 is recorded as an ORF, its role being uncertain. Trimming left V 8 bases short and J 3 bases short, with 17 bases between. The CDR3 consists of 14 residues. CDR3 sequence reads: CARSPRVVHYGYTF. The CDR3 bases are TGTGCCAGGAGCCCGCGGGTGGTTCACTATGGCTACACCTTC.

This clonotype was recorded many times. The V call is TRBV7-2, the J call TRBJ2-5, with D possibly being TRBD1 or TRBD2 (6 bases each). The germline CDR1 and CDR2 sequences are SGHTA and FQGNSA. This CDR3 is 14 amino acids long. Between the trimmed V and J ends, which lost 3 bases and 1 base, there was a span of 9 bases. Written as DNA, the CDR3 is TGTGCCAGCAGCTTCGGAGGGGGCCAAGAGACCCAGTACTTC. Translation: CASSFGGGQETQYF.

In the case of this clonotype: A much larger clone differs by one base, so this may be a read error. This chain connects TRBV20-1 to TRBJ2-1; D gene ambiguous. This CDR3 has 15 amino acids. Germline loops: CDR1 DFQATT, CDR2 SNEGSKA (reference sequence). The DNA of the CDR3 is TGCAGTGTTAGAGATTTGGATCCAACCTACAATGAGCAGTTCTTC. This codes for CSVRDLDPTYNEQFF.

Worth noting for this clonotype: A much larger clone differs by one base, so this may be a read error. The chain joins TRBV12-5 to TRBJ2-7, with D unclear. V was clipped by 3 bases and J by 1 base, with 10 bases between them. CDR3 length: 14 residues. Per germline, CDR1 LGHNT and CDR2 FRNRAP. The CDR3 DNA is TGTGCTAGTGGTTTAGGCCCAAGATCCTACGAGCAGTACTTC. It translates to CASGLGPRSYEQYF.

Of note for this clonotype: Compared with germline, one end of the junction differs, possibly owing to a read error. The chain joins TRBV28 to TRBJ1-5; 7 bases are a match to TRBD1. CDR3 size: 14 residues. Germline values: CDR1 MDHEN, CDR2 SYDVKM. DNA of the CDR3: TGTGCCTGCAGAACAGGGGTTGGCAATCAGCCCCAGCATTTT. Encoded protein: CACRTGVGNQPQHF.

This clonotype was counted between two and nine times. This chain links TRBV7-9 with TRBJ2-7; a weak D match, TRBD2 (7 bases). V was shortened by 2 bases and J by 5 bases, with 16 bases between the two germline ends. Looked up from germline, CDR1 is SEHNR and CDR2 is FQNEAQ (reference sequence). The CDR3 is 15 residues long. The CDR3: CASSLRGEGVNEQYF. The CDR3 DNA is TGTGCCAGCAGCTTAAGAGGGGAGGGGGTCAACGAGCAGTACTTC.

This clonotype was seen more than once but under ten times. A much larger clone lies one base from this, so it may be a read error. The chain couples TRBV6-1 to TRBJ2-1; D is perhaps TRBD1 or TRBD2 (5 bases each). Per germline, CDR1 MNHNS and CDR2 SASEGT. The V end was cut by 10 bases, the J end by 0 bases, with 16 bases between. The CDR3 loop spans 15 amino acids. The CDR3 loop is CATRVGVSSYNEQFF. The CDR3 coding sequence is TGTGCCACCAGAGTGGGGGTTAGCTCCTACAATGAGCAGTTCTTC.

This chain links TRBV5-1 with TRBJ1-1; possibly TRBD1 for D (5 bases). From germline, CDR1 is SGHRS and CDR2 YFSETQ. Trimming took 4 bases from V and 5 from J, leaving 15 bases between them. This CDR3 comprises 14 residues. CDR3 sequence: CASSRREGSTEAFF. For the CDR3, the DNA is TGCGCCAGCAGCCGGCGGGAGGGGAGTACTGAAGCTTTCTTT. Combining the CDR3 with reference TRBV5-1 and TRBJ1-1 gives the whole variable domain KAGVTQTPRYLIKTRGQQVTLSCSPISGHRSVSWYQQTPGQGLQFLFEYFSETQRNKGNFPGRFSGRQFSNSRSEMNVSTLELGDSALYLCASSRREGSTEAFFGQGTRLTVV.